These T cell receptor beta chains were read from a single sample in a study of blood T cell repertoires in COVID-19. Sequencing used immunoSEQ multiplex PCR; TCRdb keeps in-frame clones, though not all of them. The sample has tens of thousands of clones; 65% to 90% are singletons. The specimen was peripheral blood. Receptors originate from a man aged 50 to 59 with COVID-19, enrolled during active disease. Each CDR3 is given with its conserved first and last residue. The D gene is left open where the match is weak. Part of the rows lack a size; the others show once, few, many or a class for expanded clones.

V gene	clone size	J gene	D gene	CDR3 protein	CDR3 DNA
TRBV7-9	.	TRBJ2-3	.	CASSLVVALGTDTQYF	TGTGCCAGCAGCTTAGTCGTGGCCCTCGGCACAGATACGCAGTATTTT
TRBV28	.	TRBJ2-3	TRBD2	CASRRAGLVSYTQYF	TGTGCCAGCAGACGCGCGGGACTAGTATCATATACGCAGTATTTT
TRBV6-4	few	TRBJ2-3	TRBD2	CASSDESSGADTQYF	TGTGCCAGCAGTGACGAATCTAGCGGGGCTGATACGCAGTATTTT
TRBV11-2	.	TRBJ1-2	.	CASSLLELGGYTF	TGTGCCAGCAGCTTACTAGAACTCGGTGGCTACACCTTC
TRBV11-2	.	TRBJ1-1	TRBD1	CASSSSQGSTEAFF	TGTGCCAGCAGCTCCTCACAGGGGAGCACTGAAGCTTTCTTT
TRBV2	.	TRBJ1-1	TRBD1	CASRGTGQNTEAFF	TGTGCCAGCAGGGGGACAGGCCAAAACACTGAAGCTTTCTTT
TRBV9	.	TRBJ2-7	TRBD2	CASSVSSSGRDYEQYF	TGTGCCAGCAGCGTCAGTTCTAGCGGGAGGGACTACGAGCAGTACTTC
TRBV29-1	.	TRBJ2-7	.	CSVGGSYEQYF	TGCAGCGTTGGTGGCAGCTACGAGCAGTACTTC
TRBV7-2	.	TRBJ2-1	TRBD2	CASSLDGGSVYNEQFF	TGTGCCAGCAGCTTAGACGGCGGGAGTGTTTATAATGAGCAGTTCTTC
TRBV19	.	TRBJ1-2	.	CASTSDSRFYGYTF	TGTGCCAGTACCTCGGACAGCCGATTCTATGGCTACACCTTC
TRBV7-9	few	TRBJ1-2	TRBD1	CASSSWDRLSNYGYTF	TGTGCCAGCAGCTCATGGGACAGACTTTCTAACTATGGCTACACCTTC
TRBV18	.	TRBJ2-2	TRBD2	CASSRTGTSGRKNTGELFF	TGTGCCAGCTCACGTACCGGGACTAGCGGGAGGAAGAACACCGGGGAGCTGTTTTTT
TRBV19	.	TRBJ2-2	.	CASSRQARTGELFF	TGTGCCAGTAGTAGACAGGCGCGCACCGGGGAGCTGTTTTTT
TRBV14	once	TRBJ2-3	.	CASSRGQFFTDTQYF	TGTGCCAGCAGCCGCGGGCAGTTCTTCACAGATACGCAGTATTTT
TRBV10-3	.	TRBJ2-3	.	CAISRDSTDTQYF	TGTGCCATCAGTCGGGACTCAACAGATACGCAGTATTTT
TRBV6-5	.	TRBJ1-2	TRBD1	CASSYSFRGPNYGYTF	TGTGCCAGCAGTTACAGTTTTAGGGGGCCTAACTATGGCTACACCTTC
TRBV7-2	.	TRBJ1-5	.	CASSSPGGNQPQHF	TGTGCCAGCAGCTCACCCGGGGGGAATCAGCCCCAGCATTTT
TRBV5-5	.	TRBJ1-5	.	CASSFTGSGQPQHF	TGTGCCAGCAGCTTTACAGGATCGGGTCAGCCCCAGCATTTT
TRBV18	.	TRBJ1-4	.	CASSPGLNEKLFF	TGTGCCAGCTCACCGGGCCTCAATGAAAAACTGTTTTTT
TRBV5-1	.	TRBJ2-3	TRBD1	CASRLGQATDTQYF	TGCGCCAGCAGACTCGGACAGGCCACAGATACGCAGTATTTT
TRBV7-2	.	TRBJ2-7	TRBD1	CASTKNRGLYEQYF	TGTGCCAGCACCAAGAACAGGGGGCTCTACGAGCAGTACTTC
TRBV30	.	TRBJ1-1	TRBD1	CAYRDRGRGVTEAFF	TGTGCCTATCGGGACAGGGGGCGAGGGGTCACTGAAGCTTTCTTT
TRBV9	.	TRBJ1-1	.	CASSVGGMNTEAFF	TGTGCCAGCAGCGTAGGAGGGATGAACACTGAAGCTTTCTTT
TRBV15	.	TRBJ2-7	TRBD1	CATSREGQGTYEQYF	TGTGCCACCAGCAGAGAGGGACAGGGGACCTACGAGCAGTACTTC
TRBV4-3	once	TRBJ2-1	TRBD2	CASSQDWTSGSYEQFF	TGCGCCAGCAGCCAAGATTGGACTAGCGGGAGCTATGAGCAGTTCTTC
TRBV7-8	.	TRBJ1-5	.	CASSSQGFNQPQHF	TGTGCCAGCAGCTCACAGGGATTCAATCAGCCCCAGCATTTT